This is a list of T cell receptor beta chains from one sample in a study of beta chain features in type 1 diabetes. Assay used: immunoSEQ multiplex PCR; TCRdb lists only in-frame clones, some missing. The sample includes 600,000 to 750,000 clones, roughly 12% seen only once; the top ten take more than 0.1%. Sequencing was performed on naive CD4+ T cells from blood. These receptors originate from a man younger than 45 with type 1 diabetes. CDR3s include the opening cysteine and the closing phenylalanine or tryptophan. A D gene is named only where the DNA matches it firmly. Clone size is given for some rows only: seen once, a few or many times, or a class if the clone is expanded.

.	.	TRBV7-2	TRBJ1-2	CASSLSRDGYTF	TGTGCCAGCAGCTTAAGCCGTGATGGCTACACCTTC
.	few	TRBV19	TRBJ1-1	CASKGFNTEAFF	TGTGCCAGCAAGGGGTTTAACACTGAAGCTTTCTTT
.	.	TRBV7-9	TRBJ1-1	CASSSTAEGDTEAFF	TGTGCCAGCAGCTCCACGGCCGAGGGGGACACTGAAGCTTTCTTT
TRBD1	.	TRBV29-1	TRBJ1-2	CSVEELTQGARGYTF	TGCAGCGTTGAAGAATTAACACAGGGGGCTCGTGGCTACACCTTC
.	few	TRBV5-4	TRBJ1-4	CASSLDRRNEKLFF	TGTGCCAGCAGCTTGGACAGGCGTAATGAAAAACTGTTTTTT
TRBD2	.	TRBV4-3	TRBJ2-5	CASSQGGTPRGAGETQYF	TGCGCCAGCAGCCAAGGCGGGACCCCGCGGGGGGCCGGGGAGACCCAGTACTTC
.	few	TRBV5-4	TRBJ2-3	CASSLISTLATDTQYF	TGTGCCAGCAGCTTGATTTCTACACTAGCAACAGATACGCAGTATTTT
.	few	TRBV18	TRBJ2-5	CASSTTTGTRETQYF	TGTGCCAGCTCAACCACTACAGGGACAAGAGAGACCCAGTACTTC
.	few	TRBV7-8	TRBJ2-2	CASSLVYDGELFF	TGTGCCAGCAGCTTAGTGTATGACGGGGAGCTGTTTTTT
TRBD1	few	TRBV27	TRBJ2-3	CASSTPQGASTDTQYF	TGTGCCAGCAGTACACCTCAGGGGGCTAGCACAGATACGCAGTATTTT
.	few	TRBV4-1	TRBJ1-4	CASSQDDRGGVSLGRKLFF	TGCGCCAGCAGCCAAGATGATCGTGGAGGGGTCTCTCTAGGGAGGAAACTGTTTTTT
TRBD1	.	TRBV29-1	TRBJ1-1	CSGTGGSTEAFF	TGCAGCGGAACAGGGGGCTCCACTGAAGCTTTCTTT
.	many	TRBV10-3	TRBJ1-1	CAISPRLGTEAFF	TGTGCCATCAGTCCAAGGCTGGGCACTGAAGCTTTCTTT
.	few	TRBV5-4	TRBJ1-4	CASSSAGMATNEKLFF	TGTGCCAGCAGCTCGGCGGGGATGGCAACTAATGAAAAACTGTTTTTT
.	few	TRBV5-6	TRBJ1-2	CASSLAGGYGYTF	TGTGCCAGCAGCTTGGCCGGGGGTTATGGCTACACCTTC
TRBD1	.	TRBV19	TRBJ1-2	CASSLTGVGYTF	TGTGCCAGTAGTTTAACAGGGGTCGGCTACACCTTC
TRBD1	.	TRBV29-1	TRBJ1-2	CSVGKQGRNYGYTF	TGCAGCGTTGGGAAACAGGGGAGGAACTATGGCTACACCTTC
TRBD2	few	TRBV7-9	TRBJ2-3	CASSYGLAGTDTQYF	TGTGCCAGCAGTTACGGACTAGCGGGGACAGATACGCAGTATTTT
.	.	TRBV5-1	TRBJ2-2	CASSFESPTTGELFF	TGCGCCAGCAGCTTCGAGTCCCCGACCACCGGGGAGCTGTTTTTT
.	.	TRBV5-6	TRBJ1-2	CASSAGPSGYTF	TGTGCCAGCAGCGCGGGACCGAGTGGCTACACCTTC
.	.	TRBV7-9	TRBJ2-5	CASSLGSGNQETQYF	TGTGCCAGCAGCTTGGGTTCTGGTAACCAAGAGACCCAGTACTTC
.	.	TRBV18	TRBJ1-1	CASSPGTVNTEAFF	TGTGCCAGCTCACCGGGGACGGTGAACACTGAAGCTTTCTTT
TRBD2	few	TRBV30	TRBJ2-3	CAWIGGGPDTQYF	TGTGCCTGGATCGGCGGGGGACCAGATACGCAGTATTTT
.	.	TRBV28	TRBJ1-2	CASSFRGEGDYGYTF	TGTGCCAGCAGTTTTCGGGGAGAGGGGGACTATGGCTACACCTTC
TRBD1	.	TRBV6-5	TRBJ1-5	CATQIGTGTQPQHF	TGTGCCACACAAATCGGGACAGGGACTCAGCCCCAGCATTTT
TRBD2	.	TRBV2	TRBJ2-2	CASSEESGANTGELFF	TGTGCCAGCAGTGAGGAGAGCGGGGCCAACACCGGGGAGCTGTTTTTT
.	few	TRBV9	TRBJ2-3	CASSVENPSTDTQYF	TGTGCCAGCAGCGTAGAGAACCCTAGCACAGATACGCAGTATTTT
TRBD1	.	TRBV7-9	TRBJ1-1	CASSLVGGADTEAFF	TGTGCCAGCAGCTTAGTAGGGGGCGCGGACACTGAAGCTTTCTTT
.	few	TRBV14	TRBJ2-1	CASSPISGSTYNEQFF	TGTGCCAGCAGCCCCATTTCAGGGTCAACATACAATGAGCAGTTCTTC
.	few	TRBV7-9	TRBJ1-4	CASSFYGGEKLFF	TGTGCCAGCAGCTTTTATGGGGGTGAAAAACTGTTTTTT
.	.	TRBV7-3	TRBJ2-2	CASSLRGRRGENTGELFF	TGTGCCAGCAGCTTACGCGGGCGGAGAGGGGAGAACACCGGGGAGCTGTTTTTT
.	.	TRBV7-9	TRBJ1-4	CVSGEEKLFF	TGTGTGTCAGGGGAGGAAAAACTGTTTTTT
TRBD1	.	TRBV29-1	TRBJ1-1	CSARTGRLSAEAFF	TGCAGCGCCCGGACAGGGAGGTTGAGCGCTGAAGCTTTCTTT
.	few	TRBV9	TRBJ2-3	CASSVDAGATDTQYF	TGTGCCAGCAGCGTAGACGCGGGGGCCACAGATACGCAGTATTTT
.	few	TRBV10-2	TRBJ2-3	CASSERGRGNTDTQYF	TGCGCCAGCAGTGAAAGGGGCAGGGGAAACACAGATACGCAGTATTTT
.	.	TRBV27	TRBJ1-1	CASSLGGPAFF	TGTGCCAGCAGTTTGGGGGGTCCGGCTTTCTTT
TRBD2	.	TRBV9	TRBJ2-1	CASSLGGAGSYNEQFF	TGTGCCAGCAGCCTCGGGGGGGCCGGGTCCTACAATGAGCAGTTCTTC
.	.	TRBV7-9	TRBJ1-6	CASSLTRSSYNSPLHF	TGTGCCAGCAGTCTCACGCGGAGCTCCTATAATTCACCCCTCCACTTT
.	few	TRBV5-1	TRBJ1-4	CASSLAAGPNEKLFF	TGCGCCAGCAGCTTGGCCGCAGGGCCGAATGAAAAACTGTTTTTT
TRBD1	few	TRBV7-2	TRBJ2-5	CASSLDRVNGAETQYF	TGTGCCAGCAGCTTGGACAGGGTTAACGGGGCCGAGACCCAGTACTTC
.	few	TRBV2	TRBJ2-3	CANLKLSGTDTQYF	TGTGCCAACCTCAAATTGAGCGGCACAGATACGCAGTATTTT
.	few	TRBV5-1	TRBJ1-4	CASSLAGDFSEKLFF	TGCGCCAGCAGCTTGGCGGGGGATTTCAGTGAAAAACTGTTTTTT
.	.	TRBV5-6	TRBJ2-6	CASSLASGANVLTF	TGTGCCAGCAGCTTAGCATCCGGGGCCAACGTCCTGACTTTC
.	.	TRBV23-1	TRBJ1-6	CASSSGRMGNSPLHF	TGCGCCAGCAGTTCGGGTAGAATGGGGAACTCACCCCTCCACTTT
.	few	TRBV7-9	TRBJ2-7	CASSYYGVSYEQYF	TGTGCCAGCAGCTATTACGGGGTATCCTACGAGCAGTACTTC
.	.	TRBV7-2	TRBJ2-1	CASSLAVNEQFF	TGTGCCAGCAGCTTAGCTGTCAATGAGCAGTTCTTC
TRBD1	few	TRBV15	TRBJ1-2	CATSKTTGVNGYTF	TGTGCCACCAGCAAGACGACAGGGGTGAATGGCTACACCTTC
.	.	TRBV5-1	TRBJ2-3	CASSFGGMGTDTQYF	TGCGCCAGCAGCTTCGGGGGTATGGGCACAGATACGCAGTATTTT
.	few	TRBV25-1	TRBJ1-1	CASNQENTEAFF	TGTGCCAGCAATCAGGAGAACACTGAAGCTTTCTTT